This T cell receptor beta chain was identified during a study of cytomegalovirus exposure and HLA in healthy donors. The germline gives CDR1 MNHEY, CDR2 SMNVEV (reference sequence). This CDR3 is 12 amino acids long. 13 Jbeta primers and 60 Vbeta primers were used for the PCR. Method: immunoSEQ multiplex PCR; TCRdb's copy keeps in-frame clones and lacks some. The sample includes approximately 290,000 clones, about four fifths of them seen just once. This rearrangement joins TRBV27 to TRBJ2-5; D is perhaps TRBD1 (6 bases). Judging by the DNA end, TRBJ2-7 fits better; the J call may be wrong. The sequence was obtained from a girl aged 2-10 years in good health and CMV-seronegative. The sequencing sample was made of PBMCs. CDR3 nucleotide sequence: TGTGCCAGCAGTTTAACAGGGTACGAGCAGTACTTC. Its protein product is CASSLTGYEQYF.